This TCR beta chain was sequenced for a study of OX40 agonist ivuxolimab in advanced cancers. Anyone with autoimmune disease history or systemic immunosuppression was excluded. Clones were read by immunoSEQ multiplex PCR, and TCRdb kept only the in-frame ones, dropping some. The table includes tens of thousands of clones, more than 85% detected once. Findings and limits, study-wide: Expanded peripheral T cells had an undetermined antigen specificity. Relative to CD4+, CD8+ T cells held more expanded clones on average.

This clone came up a few times. The antigen remains undetermined. Within the sample, other DNA sequences also encode this same CDR3. CDR1 and CDR2 (germline): GTSNPN, SVGIG (reference sequence). The germline V and J ends were trimmed by 5 bases and 4 bases, with 8 bases remaining between them. CDR3 size: 11 residues. The rearrangement joins TRBV30 to TRBJ1-1, with D unclear. The sequences come from CD4+ or CD8+ T cells sorted from blood, collected in a trial of the OX40 agonist ivuxolimab. The receptor comes from an adult with an advanced solid tumor such as melanoma, head and neck, liver or kidney cancer. DNA for the CDR3: TGTGCCTGGTCCCTGGGCACTGAAGCTTTCTTT. It specifies CAWSLGTEAFF.